This entry features one T cell receptor (beta chain) sequence. This may stem from a read error, because a much larger clone lies one nucleotide away. Sample-barcoded 5' priming and a J-beta primer mix drove a second PCR of about 7 to 12 cycles. TCRdb reprocessed the 5' RACE reads with MiXCR, giving one entry per CDR3 protein. The table shows roughly 790,000 distinct CDR3 sequences, with about 42% occurring only once. Per germline, CDR1 DFQATT and CDR2 SNEGSKA (reference sequence). Trimming at V came to 2 bases and at J to 11 bases, leaving 12 bases not matched to a gene. The CDR3 extends over 15 amino acids. This entry is derived from a study of blood T cells in healthy people across ages.

The sequence derives from a woman aged 55-69 years in good health. The source material was blood. V usage is TRBV20-1 and J usage is TRBJ2-1; TRBD2 agrees at 10 bases. The CDR3 here is CSARTAGGPRNKQFF. The DNA for the CDR3 is TGCAGTGCTAGAACAGCGGGAGGGCCTAGAAATAAGCAGTTCTTC.